This T cell receptor beta chain was found in a study of blood T cell repertoires in COVID-19. About the study: The origin of the acute and convalescent COVID-19 samples was the United States, Italy and Spain. T cells, B-cell-depleted T cells, or PBMCs supplied cDNA or gDNA.

The protocol was immunoSEQ multiplex PCR, while the TCRdb copy is restricted to in-frame clones and leaves out a portion. The sample has approximately 330,000 clones; roughly 88% are singletons. The V segment lost 5 bases and the J segment 6 bases; nucleotides outside the gene matches: 6. The CDR3 spans 15 residues. Germline CDR1 and CDR2: SGHTA and FQGNSA. This clone showed up just once. Sequenced material: peripheral blood. V and J are TRBV7-2 and TRBJ2-3; 12 bases fit TRBD2. This sequence originates from a woman in her 50s with active or convalescent COVID-19. The CDR3 region is CASSKGLAGVDTQYF. Written as DNA, the CDR3 is TGTGCCAGCAGCAAGGGACTAGCGGGCGTGGATACGCAGTATTTT.